The entry below describes one T cell receptor (beta chain). This clone was observed at least ten times. The target of this receptor is not known. Within one base of it there is no much larger clone, and no base qualities were kept. This sample is part of a study of metastatic and nonmetastatic thyroid tumors (dated by TCRdb to between 2020 and 2021). Regarding the complete study: Repertoires from peripheral blood and from tumor or nodule tissue samples of malignant and benign thyroid patients were compared.

Points the paper makes about the study in general: TCR beta diversity was reported as significantly higher in malignant tumors than in benign nodules, in both blood and tumor samples.

None of the patients had been given any treatment before thyroid surgery. The study retrospectively analysed patient clinical samples collected from the early 2010s to the late 2010s using T-cell receptor beta sequencing. The library was obtained by PCR. Sequencing was carried out with an Illumina HiSeq 4000. High-throughput sequencing was used to profile the CDR3 region of the TCR beta-chain in every patient. In the paper's pipeline: Drawing on CDR3 differences between clinicopathological groups, the researchers built a classifier meant to tell apart patients with distant-metastatic papillary thyroid cancer. To measure repertoire diversity the researchers used the Shannon index, while the Morisita-Horn index served to gauge how similar the tumor and blood repertoires were. The raw public data were reprocessed by TCRdb itself: fastp quality trimming at Q25, MiXCR clonotype calling, in-frame beta chains only. TCRdb, not the original authors, processed these V and J calls. Within this sample are tens of thousands of clones, with 9% to 14% of them counted one time only. Roughly 10% of the sample comes from the top ten.

The sequenced material came from blood. The receptor was isolated from a male donor with papillary thyroid cancer or a benign thyroid nodule (not recorded which). Some clones in this sample may be carry-over from other donors' samples.

The nucleotide sequence reads as follows: TGTGCCAGCAGCCGCCCCGGTACCAGAGGGAGAGAGACCCAGTACTTC. Its product reads: CASSRPGTRGRETQYF. The sequence joins TRBV6-2 or TRBV6-3 to TRBJ2-5; TRBD2 is a possible D gene, resting on 5 matching bases. Reading the germline V gene gives CDR1 MNHEY and CDR2 SVGEGT. V is clipped by 6 bases and J by 4 bases, and the sequence between their germline boundaries is 21 bases long. The CDR3 sequence holds 16 residues, the cysteine and phenylalanine included. Only the CDR3 DNA is retained, 48 bases long and in frame from the first base.